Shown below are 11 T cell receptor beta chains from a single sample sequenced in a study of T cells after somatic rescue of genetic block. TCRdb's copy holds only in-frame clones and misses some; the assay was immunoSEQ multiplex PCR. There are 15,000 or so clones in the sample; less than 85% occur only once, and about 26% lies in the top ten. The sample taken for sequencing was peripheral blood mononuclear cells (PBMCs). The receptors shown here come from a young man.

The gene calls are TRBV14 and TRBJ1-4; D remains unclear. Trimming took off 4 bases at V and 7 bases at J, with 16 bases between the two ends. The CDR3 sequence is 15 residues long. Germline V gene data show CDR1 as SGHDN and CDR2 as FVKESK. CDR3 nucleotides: TGTGCCAGCAGCCTTGCGAGGATTCGGGGTGAAAAACTGTTTTTT. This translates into CASSLARIRGEKLFF.

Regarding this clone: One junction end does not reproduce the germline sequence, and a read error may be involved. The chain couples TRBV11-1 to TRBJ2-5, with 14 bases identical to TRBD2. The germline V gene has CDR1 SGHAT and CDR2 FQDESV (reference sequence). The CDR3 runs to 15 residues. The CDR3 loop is CASSPPSGLAGGQDF. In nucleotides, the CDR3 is TGTGCCAGCAGCCCCCCATCAGGACTAGCGGGGGGCCAGGACTTC. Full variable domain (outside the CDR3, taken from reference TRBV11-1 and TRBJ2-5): EAEVAQSPRYKITEKSQAVAFWCDPISGHATLYWYRQILGQGPELLVQFQDESVVDDSQLPKDRFSAERLKGVDSTLKIQPAELGDSAMYLCASSPPSGLAGGQDFGPGTRLLVL.

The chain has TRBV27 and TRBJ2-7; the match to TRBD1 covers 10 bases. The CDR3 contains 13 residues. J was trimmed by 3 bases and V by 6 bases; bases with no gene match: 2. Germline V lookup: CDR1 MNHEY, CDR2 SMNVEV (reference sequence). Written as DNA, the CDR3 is TGTGCCAGCAGCCGGGACAGGGGCTACGAGCAGTACTTC. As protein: CASSRDRGYEQYF.

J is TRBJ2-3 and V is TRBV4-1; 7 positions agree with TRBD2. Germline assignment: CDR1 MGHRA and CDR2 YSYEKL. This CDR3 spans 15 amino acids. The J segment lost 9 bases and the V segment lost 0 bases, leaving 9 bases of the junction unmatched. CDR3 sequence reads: CASSQDLAGGRTQYF. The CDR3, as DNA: TGCGCCAGCAGCCAAGATTTAGCGGGTGGTAGAACGCAGTATTTT.

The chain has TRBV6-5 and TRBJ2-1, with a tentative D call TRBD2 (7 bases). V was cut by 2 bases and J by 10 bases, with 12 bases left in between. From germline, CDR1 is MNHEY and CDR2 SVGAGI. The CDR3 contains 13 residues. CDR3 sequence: CASSYGGGREQFF. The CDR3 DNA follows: TGTGCCAGCAGTTACGGGGGGGGGCGCGAGCAGTTCTTC.

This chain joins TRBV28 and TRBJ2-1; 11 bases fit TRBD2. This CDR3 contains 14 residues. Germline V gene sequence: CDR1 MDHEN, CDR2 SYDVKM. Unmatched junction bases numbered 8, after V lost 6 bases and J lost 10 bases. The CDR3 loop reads CASRLPGLAVEQFF. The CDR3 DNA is TGTGCCAGCAGGCTACCGGGACTAGCGGTGGAGCAGTTCTTC.

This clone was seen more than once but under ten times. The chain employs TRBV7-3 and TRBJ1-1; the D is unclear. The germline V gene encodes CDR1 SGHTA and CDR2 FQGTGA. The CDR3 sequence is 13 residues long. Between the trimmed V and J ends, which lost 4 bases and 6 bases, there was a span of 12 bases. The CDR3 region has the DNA TGTGCCAGCAGCTCCCAAACGGGGTCTGAAGCTTTCTTT. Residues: CASSSQTGSEAFF.

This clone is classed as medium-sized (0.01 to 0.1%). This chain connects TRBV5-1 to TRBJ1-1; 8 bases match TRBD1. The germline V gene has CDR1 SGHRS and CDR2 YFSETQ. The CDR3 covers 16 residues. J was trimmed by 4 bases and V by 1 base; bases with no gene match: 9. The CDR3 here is CASSLTTGGSFTEAFF. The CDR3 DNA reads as TGCGCCAGCAGCTTGACCACAGGGGGGTCTTTCACTGAAGCTTTCTTT.

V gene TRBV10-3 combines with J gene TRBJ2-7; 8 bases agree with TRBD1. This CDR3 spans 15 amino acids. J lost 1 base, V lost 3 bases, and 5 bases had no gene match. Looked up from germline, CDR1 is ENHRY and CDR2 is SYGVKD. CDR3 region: CAISDGQGSSYEQYF. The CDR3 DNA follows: TGTGCCATCAGTGACGGACAGGGTAGTTCCTACGAGCAGTACTTC.

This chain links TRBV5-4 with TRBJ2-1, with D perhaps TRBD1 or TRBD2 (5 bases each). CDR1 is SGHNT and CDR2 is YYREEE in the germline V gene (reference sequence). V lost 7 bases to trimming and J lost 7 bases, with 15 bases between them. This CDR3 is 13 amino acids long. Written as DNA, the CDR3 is TGTGCCAGCTTCTTGAGGGGAAAAAATGAGCAGTTCTTC. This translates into CASFLRGKNEQFF.

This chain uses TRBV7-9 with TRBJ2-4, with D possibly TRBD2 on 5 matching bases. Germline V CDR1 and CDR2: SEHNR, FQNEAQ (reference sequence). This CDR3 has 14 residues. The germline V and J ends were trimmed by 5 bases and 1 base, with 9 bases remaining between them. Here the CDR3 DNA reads TGTGCCAGCAGCGCAGCTAGCGCCAAAAACATTCAGTACTTC. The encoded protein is CASSAASAKNIQYF.